This is a list of T cell receptor beta chains from one sample in a study of CD8 T cells in ankylosing spondylitis. MiXCR, applied by TCRdb to the 5' RACE reads, yields one record per CDR3 protein. The profile shows under 200,000 distinct CDR3 sequences, around 13% of them singletons. Sequencing input: blood, either unsorted or a sorted T cell fraction (not recorded which). Receptor source: a female donor with ankylosing spondylitis or in good health (not recorded which). CDR3s include the opening cysteine and the closing phenylalanine or tryptophan. D genes are given only for firm matches. Clone size, where shown, is once, few, many, or a class for clones that have expanded.

J	V	D	size	CDR3	DNA
TRBJ2-1	TRBV5-1	TRBD1	many	CASSSGTGGLHNEQFF	TGCGCCAGCAGCTCCGGGACAGGGGGTCTCCACAATGAGCAGTTCTTC
TRBJ2-7	TRBV3-1	TRBD1	many	CASSHRDSGLMRQYF	TGTGCCAGCAGCCACCGGGACAGCGGTTTAATGAGGCAGTACTTC
TRBJ2-3	TRBV5-4	TRBD2	many	CASSLSGSTDTQYF	TGTGCCAGCAGCCTTAGCGGGAGCACAGATACGCAGTATTTT
TRBJ2-5	TRBV5-4	-	-	CASSFSQNQETQYF	TGTGCCAGCAGCTTTTCCCAAAACCAAGAGACCCAGTACTTC
TRBJ2-1	TRBV12-5	-	-	CASGLIPHNNEQFF	TGTGCTAGTGGTTTGATACCGCACAACAATGAGCAGTTCTTC
TRBJ1-4	TRBV7-2	-	few	CASSMSTVNEKLFF	TGTGCCAGCAGCATGTCGACAGTTAATGAAAAACTGTTTTTT
TRBJ2-7	TRBV18	-	-	CASSPGRRGRPYEQYF	TGTGCCAGCTCCCCGGGACGCAGGGGACGACCCTACGAGCAGTACTTC
TRBJ2-7	TRBV27	-	many	CASSFGPKPYEQYF	TGTGCCAGCAGTTTCGGACCAAAACCCTACGAGCAGTACTTC
TRBJ2-2	TRBV7-2	-	-	CASNQLVQRGELFF	TGTGCCAGCAACCAACTTGTCCAAAGAGGGGAGCTGTTTTTT
TRBJ2-7	TRBV20-1	-	-	CSARVELGTYEQYF	TGCAGTGCTAGAGTAGAATTAGGAACCTACGAGCAGTACTTC
TRBJ2-3	TRBV20-1	TRBD2	many	CSAITRLAGEADTQYF	TGCAGTGCTATTACTCGGCTAGCGGGAGAAGCAGATACGCAGTATTTT
TRBJ2-7	TRBV12-3/TRBV12-4	TRBD1	many	CASSLDRGRIHEQYF	TGTGCCAGCAGCCTTGACAGGGGAAGGATCCACGAGCAGTACTTC
TRBJ1-5	TRBV5-1	TRBD1	-	CASSLSGTGSNQPQHF	TGCGCCAGCAGCTTGTCTGGGACAGGGAGCAATCAGCCCCAGCATTTT
TRBJ2-5	TRBV5-1	-	-	CASTGRGDREETQYF	TGCGCCAGCACGGGACGGGGAGACCGAGAAGAGACCCAGTACTTC
TRBJ2-1	TRBV5-1	-	-	CASSSPTGYNEQFF	TGCGCCAGCAGCTCACCGACGGGGTACAATGAGCAGTTCTTC
TRBJ1-6	TRBV7-2	-	few	CASSSSGSFTSPLHF	TGTGCCAGCAGCTCGTCCGGCAGTTTCACTTCACCCCTCCACTTT
TRBJ1-1	TRBV5-1	TRBD1	few	CASMFTGVRDTEAFF	TGCGCCAGCATGTTTACAGGGGTGAGGGACACTGAAGCTTTCTTT
TRBJ2-7	TRBV7-2	-	few	CASSLSATYEQYF	TGTGCCAGCAGCTTAAGTGCTACCTACGAGCAGTACTTC
TRBJ2-1	TRBV5-1	TRBD2	many	CASRSGTSGRVGYNEQFF	TGCGCCAGCAGATCCGGGACTAGCGGGAGGGTTGGGTACAATGAGCAGTTCTTC
TRBJ1-4	TRBV29-1	-	many	CSVEDPIATNEKLFF	TGCAGCGTTGAAGATCCTATTGCAACTAATGAAAAACTGTTTTTT
TRBJ2-2	TRBV5-1	TRBD2	few	CASSEPGLANTGELFF	TGCGCCAGCAGCGAACCGGGACTAGCCAACACCGGGGAGCTGTTTTTT
TRBJ1-1	TRBV12-3/TRBV12-4	TRBD1	few	CASRSGQGLTEAFF	TGTGCCAGCAGAAGTGGACAGGGGCTCACTGAAGCTTTCTTT
TRBJ1-3	TRBV7-2	-	few	CASSPLISTGNTIYF	TGTGCCAGCAGCCCCCTCATCAGCACTGGAAACACCATATATTTT
TRBJ1-5	TRBV20-1	TRBD1	many	CSAKTGVSNQPQHF	TGCAGTGCGAAGACAGGGGTTAGCAATCAGCCCCAGCATTTT
TRBJ2-7	TRBV10-3	TRBD2	many	CATTIRTSGDRIEQYF	TGTGCCACCACTATACGGACTAGCGGGGACCGTATCGAGCAGTACTTC
TRBJ2-3	TRBV6-5	-	-	CASSYSGGGGSDTQYF	TGTGCCAGCAGTTACTCTGGGGGAGGTGGATCCGATACGCAGTATTTT
TRBJ1-5	TRBV20-1	-	few	CSARRPNTPDSNQPQHF	TGCAGTGCTAGAAGGCCTAATACCCCCGATAGCAATCAGCCCCAGCATTTT
TRBJ1-4	TRBV11-3	-	many	CASSLVSTNEKLFF	TGTGCCAGCAGCTTGGTGTCAACTAATGAAAAACTGTTTTTT
TRBJ2-2	TRBV7-2	TRBD2	-	CASSLGGRGLLSGELFF	TGTGCCAGCAGCTTAGGCGGGAGGGGTCTTCTTTCCGGGGAGCTGTTTTTT
TRBJ1-4	TRBV7-8	-	many	CASSLDQGSNEKLFF	TGTGCCAGCAGCTTAGATCAGGGGTCTAATGAAAAACTGTTTTTT
TRBJ1-2	TRBV6-1	TRBD1	many	CASRSPGQGDYGYTF	TGTGCCAGCAGATCGCCGGGACAGGGGGACTATGGCTACACCTTC
TRBJ2-7	TRBV10-3	TRBD1	few	CAIRETGVEQYF	TGTGCCATCAGGGAAACAGGGGTCGAGCAGTACTTC
TRBJ2-2	TRBV6-2/TRBV6-3	TRBD1	many	CASRDRALADFTGELFF	TGTGCCAGCCGGGACAGGGCACTTGCCGATTTCACCGGGGAGCTGTTTTTT